This is a list of T cell receptor beta chains from one sample in a study of cytomegalovirus exposure and HLA in healthy donors. TCRdb keeps only in-frame clones here, not all; method: immunoSEQ multiplex PCR. In the table there are around 150,000 clones, about 88% of which are singletons. The sequenced sample was PBMCs. These receptors came from a man aged 18-30 years in good health and CMV-seronegative. Each CDR3 is given with its conserved first and last residue. Fields, in order: V gene, clone size, CDR3 protein. Size is stated for part of the rows, as once, few or many counts, or as a class when the clone is expanded.

TRBV6-5 once CASSHLVTGGLTEAFF
TRBV5-1 NA CASSLTQETQYF
TRBV5-1 once CASRGDWETQYF
TRBV5-1 NA CASSTSSGRRTGELFF
TRBV7-2 NA CASSRLWLGELFF
TRBV27 once CASSLDSRETQYF
TRBV6-6 NA CASSYVGVGEKLFF
TRBV18 NA CASSPNGDNEQFF
TRBV27 NA CASGLTKWANYGYTF
TRBV28 few CASSLWIMAGDSGNTIYF
TRBV4-3 NA CASSQGSPGNTEAFF
TRBV10-3 NA CAISDTTGSNEKLFF
TRBV15 NA CATSRLAGITDTQYF
TRBV6-5 NA CASSYSSGGEQYF
TRBV28 NA CASSSSTGTGGGYGYTF
TRBV11-2 NA CASSLGIYNEQFF